The 10 T cell receptor beta chains reported below all come from one sample, sequenced in a study of blood T cell repertoires in COVID-19. The table came from immunoSEQ multiplex PCR; TCRdb's copy has only in-frame clones and leaves some out. The sample consists of roughly 110,000 clones, approximately 81% of them appearing once. Material: peripheral blood. All receptors derive from a human donor in a cohort sampled during active COVID-19.

The chain links TRBV28 to TRBJ1-2; 12 nucleotides align to TRBD1. This CDR3 spans 20 amino acids. The ends lost 8 bases at V and 5 bases at J; junction bases unmatched: 24. Germline V lookup: CDR1 MDHEN, CDR2 SYDVKM. As DNA, the CDR3 is TGTGCCAGCTGGACCACGGGACAGGGGGCGGGCGTGGGGGTCGGATATGGCTACACCTTC. Its translation is CASWTTGQGAGVGVGYGYTF.

The chain uses TRBV7-9 and TRBJ2-1, with 9 nucleotides matching TRBD1. The CDR3 is 17 residues long. The germline V gene has CDR1 SEHNR and CDR2 FQNEAQ (reference sequence). The V gene end was trimmed by 5 bases and the J gene end by 0 bases; junction bases not matched to a gene: 8. The CDR3 DNA follows: TGTGCCAGCAGCCATTGGGACAGGGTAGGCTCCTACAATGAGCAGTTCTTC. As protein: CASSHWDRVGSYNEQFF. The variable domain in full, with the rest retrieved from reference TRBV7-9 and TRBJ2-1, is DTGVSQNPRHKITKRGQNVTFRCDPISEHNRLYWYRQTLGQGPEFLTYFQNEAQLEKSRLLSDRFSAERPKGSFSTLEIQRTEQGDSAMYLCASSHWDRVGSYNEQFFGPGTRLTVL.

This chain uses TRBV5-1 with TRBJ2-1; TRBD2 matches 11 bases. V shed 4 bases, J shed 3 bases, and the junction held 6 bases outside the gene matches. The length of the CDR3 is 16 residues. The germline V gene encodes CDR1 SGHRS and CDR2 YFSETQ. The CDR3 sequence: CASSPPGLAVYNEQFF. As DNA, the CDR3 is TGCGCCAGCAGCCCCCCGGGACTAGCGGTCTACAATGAGCAGTTCTTC.

V is TRBV9 and J is TRBJ1-4; 7 bases match TRBD1. J was trimmed by 4 bases and V by 3 bases; bases with no gene match: 6. CDR3 length: 15 residues. Germline V gene data show CDR1 as SGDLS and CDR2 as YYNGEE. The CDR3: CASSAQDRDNEKLFF. In DNA, the CDR3 is TGTGCCAGCAGCGCCCAAGACAGGGATAATGAAAAACTGTTTTTT.

The chain is built from TRBV20-1 and TRBJ2-7; D might be TRBD1 (6 bases). CDR3 length: 14 residues. Germline V lookup: CDR1 DFQATT, CDR2 SNEGSKA (reference sequence). Trimming shortened V by 3 bases and J by 5 bases, and 17 bases separated the two germline ends. CDR3 protein: CSASSPQTGNEQYV. DNA for the CDR3: TGCAGTGCTAGTTCCCCGCAAACAGGGAACGAGCAGTACGTC.

The rearrangement joins TRBV6-5 to TRBJ1-2; the D is unclear. Germline lookup yields CDR1 MNHEY and CDR2 SVGAGI. V was cut by 6 bases and J by 4 bases, with 15 bases left in between. The CDR3 length is 14 residues. As DNA, the CDR3 is TGTGCCAGCAGGGACTCGGGAGACTTCTATGGCTACACCTTC. This codes for CASRDSGDFYGYTF.

The DNA for the CDR3 is TGTGCCACCAGTGTCCCGGGTAGTACAGATACGCAGTATTTT. It encodes CATSVPGSTDTQYF. The chain links TRBV24-1 to TRBJ2-3; D remains unclear. The length of the CDR3 is 14 residues. V was shortened by 5 bases and J by 3 bases, with 11 bases between the two germline ends. CDR1 and CDR2 (germline): KGHDR, SFDVKD.

The V and J genes are TRBV30 and TRBJ1-1; TRBD1 agrees at 8 bases. This CDR3 comprises 17 residues. The J segment lost 5 bases and the V segment lost 0 bases, leaving 14 bases of the junction unmatched. CDR1 GTSNPN and CDR2 SVGIG come from the germline V gene (reference sequence). In DNA, the CDR3 is TGTGCCTGGAGTGTAACACTGACCCAGGGGGCTTGGACTGAAGCTTTCTTT. Encoded protein: CAWSVTLTQGAWTEAFF.

The CDR3 DNA is TGTGCCAGCAGACACGACCAGCTAGCGGGAGGGACCCAGTACTTC. Translation: CASRHDQLAGGTQYF. V usage is TRBV21-1 and J usage is TRBJ2-5; the table names TRBD2, a call not compared with the DNA. TRBV21-1 is termed a pseudogene. The CDR3 sequence is 15 residues long.

The V call is TRBV28, the J call TRBJ1-2; D remains ambiguous. Germline lookup yields CDR1 MDHEN and CDR2 SYDVKM. Between the trimmed V and J ends, which lost 3 bases and 4 bases, there was a span of 12 bases. The CDR3 has 14 amino acids. The CDR3, as DNA: TGTGCCAGCAGTTTTACCCCAGGAGGCTATGGCTACACCTTC. Encoded protein: CASSFTPGGYGYTF.